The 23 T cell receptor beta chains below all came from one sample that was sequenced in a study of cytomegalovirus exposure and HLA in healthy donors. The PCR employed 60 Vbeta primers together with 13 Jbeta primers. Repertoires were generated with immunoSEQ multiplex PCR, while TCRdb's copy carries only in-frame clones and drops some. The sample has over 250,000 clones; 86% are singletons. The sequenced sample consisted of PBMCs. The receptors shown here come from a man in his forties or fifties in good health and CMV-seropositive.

This CDR3 is CASSLPSSTQYF. The CDR3 coding sequence is TGTGCCAGCAGCCTACCTAGTAGTACGCAGTATTTT. V usage is TRBV6-5 and J usage is TRBJ2-3; D is unclear. Per germline, CDR1 MNHEY and CDR2 SVGAGI. The V and J ends lost 6 bases and 8 bases respectively, with 12 bases between them. There are 12 residues in the CDR3.

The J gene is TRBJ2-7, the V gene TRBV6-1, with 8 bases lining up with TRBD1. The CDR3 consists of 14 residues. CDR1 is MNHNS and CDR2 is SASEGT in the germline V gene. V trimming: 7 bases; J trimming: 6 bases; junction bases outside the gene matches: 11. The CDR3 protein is CASKDRQGAFEQYF. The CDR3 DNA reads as TGTGCCAGCAAGGATCGGCAGGGGGCTTTCGAGCAGTACTTC.

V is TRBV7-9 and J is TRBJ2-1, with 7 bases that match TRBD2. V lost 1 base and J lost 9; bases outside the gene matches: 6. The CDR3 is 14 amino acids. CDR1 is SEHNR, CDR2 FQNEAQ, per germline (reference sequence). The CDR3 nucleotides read TGTGCCAGCAGCTTAGTACCTAGCGGAGGTGAGCAGTTCTTC. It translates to CASSLVPSGGEQFF.

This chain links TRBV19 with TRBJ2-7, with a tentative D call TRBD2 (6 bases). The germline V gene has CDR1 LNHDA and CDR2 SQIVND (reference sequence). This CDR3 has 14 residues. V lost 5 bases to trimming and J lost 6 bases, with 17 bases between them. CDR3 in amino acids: CASSPSAGSTEQYF. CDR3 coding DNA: TGTGCCAGTAGTCCCTCAGCGGGTTCTACCGAGCAGTACTTC. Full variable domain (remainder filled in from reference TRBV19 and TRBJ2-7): DGGITQSPKYLFRKEGQNVTLSCEQNLNHDAMYWYRQDPGQGLRLIYYSQIVNDFQKGDIAEGYSVSREKKESFPLTVTSAQKNPTAFYLCASSPSAGSTEQYFGPGTRLTVT.

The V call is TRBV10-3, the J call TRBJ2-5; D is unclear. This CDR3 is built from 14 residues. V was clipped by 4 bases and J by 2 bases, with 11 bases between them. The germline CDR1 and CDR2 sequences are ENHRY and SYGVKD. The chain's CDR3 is CAISGALSQETQYF. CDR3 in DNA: TGTGCCATCAGTGGCGCTCTGTCGCAAGAGACCCAGTACTTC.

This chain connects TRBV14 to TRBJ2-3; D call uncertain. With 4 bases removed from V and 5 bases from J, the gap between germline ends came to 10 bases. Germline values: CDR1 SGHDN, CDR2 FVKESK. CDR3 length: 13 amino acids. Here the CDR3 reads CASSLTQLDTQYF. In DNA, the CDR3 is TGTGCCAGCAGCCTGACTCAACTAGATACGCAGTATTTT.

CDR3 DNA sequence: TGTGCCAGCAGCACCGGACTAGCGCCGTACAATGAGCAGTTCTTC. This translates into CASSTGLAPYNEQFF. The chain uses TRBV7-8 and TRBJ2-1; 9 nucleotides match TRBD2. V shed 5 bases, J shed 4 bases, and the junction held 6 bases outside the gene matches. The CDR3 consists of 15 residues. The germline CDR1 and CDR2 sequences are SGHVS and FQNEAQ.

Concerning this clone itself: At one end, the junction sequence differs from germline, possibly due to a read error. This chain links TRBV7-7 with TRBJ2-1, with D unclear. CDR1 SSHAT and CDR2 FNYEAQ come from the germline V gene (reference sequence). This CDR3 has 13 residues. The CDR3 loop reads CASSLSGYNEQFF. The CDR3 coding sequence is TGTGCTAGCAGCTTGAGTGGCTACAATGAGCAGTTCTTC.

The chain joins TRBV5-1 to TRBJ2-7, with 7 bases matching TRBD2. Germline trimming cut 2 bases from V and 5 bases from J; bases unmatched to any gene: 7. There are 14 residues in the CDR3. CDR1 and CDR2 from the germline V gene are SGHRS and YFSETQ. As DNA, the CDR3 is TGCGCCAGCAGCTTTGGGGGGAGGGCCGACGAGCAGTACTTC. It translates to CASSFGGRADEQYF.

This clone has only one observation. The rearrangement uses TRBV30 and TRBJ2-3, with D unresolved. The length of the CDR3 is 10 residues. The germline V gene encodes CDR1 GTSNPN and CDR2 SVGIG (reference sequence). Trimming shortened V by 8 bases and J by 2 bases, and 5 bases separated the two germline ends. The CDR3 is CAGITDTQYF. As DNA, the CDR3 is TGTGCCGGCATCACAGATACGCAGTATTTT.

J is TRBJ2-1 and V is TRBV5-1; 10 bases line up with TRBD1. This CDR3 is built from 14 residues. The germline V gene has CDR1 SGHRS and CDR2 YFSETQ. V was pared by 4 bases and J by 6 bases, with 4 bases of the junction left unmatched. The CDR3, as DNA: TGCGCCAGCAGCCGTGGGACAGGGGTCAATGAGCAGTTCTTC. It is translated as CASSRGTGVNEQFF.

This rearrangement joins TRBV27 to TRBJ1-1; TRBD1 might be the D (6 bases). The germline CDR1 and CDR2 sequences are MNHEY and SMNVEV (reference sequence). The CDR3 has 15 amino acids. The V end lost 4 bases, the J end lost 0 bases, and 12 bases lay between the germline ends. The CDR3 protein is CASSSWTVMNTEAFF. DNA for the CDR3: TGTGCCAGCAGTTCCTGGACAGTGATGAACACTGAAGCTTTCTTT.

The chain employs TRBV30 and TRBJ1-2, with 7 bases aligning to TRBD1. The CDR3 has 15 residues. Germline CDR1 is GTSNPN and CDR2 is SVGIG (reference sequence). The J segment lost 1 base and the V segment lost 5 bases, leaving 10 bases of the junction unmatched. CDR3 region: CAWLTGTEYNYGYTF. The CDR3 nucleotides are TGTGCCTGGCTTACCGGGACAGAATATAACTATGGCTACACCTTC.

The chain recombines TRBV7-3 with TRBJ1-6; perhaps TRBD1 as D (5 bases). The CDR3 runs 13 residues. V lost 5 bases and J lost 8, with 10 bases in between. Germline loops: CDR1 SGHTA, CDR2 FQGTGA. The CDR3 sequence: CASSATEHSPLHF. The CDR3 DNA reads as TGTGCCAGCAGCGCGACAGAGCATTCACCCCTCCACTTT.

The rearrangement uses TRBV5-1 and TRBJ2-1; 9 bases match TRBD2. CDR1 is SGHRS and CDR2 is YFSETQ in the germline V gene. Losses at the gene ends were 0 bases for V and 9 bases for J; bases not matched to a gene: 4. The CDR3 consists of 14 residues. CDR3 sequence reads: CASSLEGRGGEQFF. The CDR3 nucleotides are TGCGCCAGCAGCTTGGAAGGGCGGGGGGGTGAGCAGTTCTTC.

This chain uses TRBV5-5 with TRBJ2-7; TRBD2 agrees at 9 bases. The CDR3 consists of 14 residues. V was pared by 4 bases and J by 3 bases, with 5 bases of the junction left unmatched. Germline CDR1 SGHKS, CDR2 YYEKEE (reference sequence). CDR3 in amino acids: CASSPSGTHYEQYF. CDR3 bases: TGTGCCAGCAGCCCTAGCGGGACTCACTACGAGCAGTACTTC.

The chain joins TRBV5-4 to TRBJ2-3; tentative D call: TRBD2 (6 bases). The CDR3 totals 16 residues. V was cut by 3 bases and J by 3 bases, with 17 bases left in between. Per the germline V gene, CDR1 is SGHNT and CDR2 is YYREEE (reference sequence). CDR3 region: CASSSSSDRSTDTQYF. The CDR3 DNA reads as TGTGCCAGCAGCTCCTCTAGCGACCGAAGTACAGATACGCAGTATTTT.

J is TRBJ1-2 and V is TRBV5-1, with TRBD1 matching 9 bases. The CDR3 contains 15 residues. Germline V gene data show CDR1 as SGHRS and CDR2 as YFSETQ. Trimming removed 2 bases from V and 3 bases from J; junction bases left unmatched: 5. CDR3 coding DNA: TGCGCCAGCAGCTTCTTTCGGGACAGGGACTATGGCTACACCTTC. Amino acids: CASSFFRDRDYGYTF.

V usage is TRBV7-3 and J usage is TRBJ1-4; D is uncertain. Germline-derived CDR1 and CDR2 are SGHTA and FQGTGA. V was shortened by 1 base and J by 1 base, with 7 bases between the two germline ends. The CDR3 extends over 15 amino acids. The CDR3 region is CASSLKTGTNEKLFF. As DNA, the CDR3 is TGTGCCAGCAGCTTAAAGACGGGAACTAATGAAAAACTGTTTTTT.

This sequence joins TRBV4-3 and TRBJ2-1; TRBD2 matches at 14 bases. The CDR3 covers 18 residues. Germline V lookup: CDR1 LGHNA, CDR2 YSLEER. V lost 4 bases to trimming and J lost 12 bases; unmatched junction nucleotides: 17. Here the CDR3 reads CASSRVPPGLAGERVQFF. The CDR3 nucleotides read TGCGCCAGCAGCCGAGTTCCTCCGGGACTAGCGGGAGAGAGGGTGCAGTTCTTC.

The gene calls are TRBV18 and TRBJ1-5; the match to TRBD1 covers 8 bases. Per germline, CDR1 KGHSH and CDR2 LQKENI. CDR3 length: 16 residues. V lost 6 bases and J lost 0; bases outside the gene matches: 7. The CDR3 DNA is TGTGCCAGCTCGCTACGACAGGGGTTTAGCAATCAGCCCCAGCATTTT. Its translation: CASSLRQGFSNQPQHF.

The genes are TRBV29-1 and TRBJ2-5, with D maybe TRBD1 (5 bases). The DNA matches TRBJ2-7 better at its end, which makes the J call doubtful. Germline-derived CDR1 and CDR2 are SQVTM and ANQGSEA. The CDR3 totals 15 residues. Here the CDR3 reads CSVEDPAGKPYEQYF. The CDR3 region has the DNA TGCAGCGTTGAAGATCCGGCAGGGAAACCCTACGAGCAGTACTTC.

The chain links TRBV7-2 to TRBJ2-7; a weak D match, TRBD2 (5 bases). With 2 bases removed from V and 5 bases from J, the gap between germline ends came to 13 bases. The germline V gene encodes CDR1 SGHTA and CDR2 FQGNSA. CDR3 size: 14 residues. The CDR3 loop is CASSLSRGIHEQYF. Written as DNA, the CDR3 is TGTGCCAGCAGCTTATCTAGAGGGATCCACGAGCAGTACTTC.